These 32 T cell receptor beta chains originate from one sample sequenced in a study of beta chain features in type 1 diabetes. The sequenced template was cDNA made from the entire isolated RNA. Only in-frame clones appear in the TCRdb table, and some are missing; sequencing was by immunoSEQ multiplex PCR. The data show hundreds of thousands of clones, over 11% seen once. What was sequenced was naive CD4+ T cells from blood. The receptors come from a man under 40 in good health.

This clone has only a few counts. Other nucleotide sequences in the sample specify the same CDR3. The V call is TRBV6-5, the J call TRBJ2-5; no clear D. The germline V gene encodes CDR1 MNHEY and CDR2 SVGAGI. Trimming pared 0 bases from V and 5 bases from J, leaving 10 bases between. The CDR3 sequence is 14 residues long. The CDR3, as DNA: TGTGCCAGCAGTTACTCGCGTGGGTGGGAGACCCAGTACTTC. Encoded protein: CASSYSRGWETQYF.

This chain joins TRBV13 and TRBJ2-7; 7 bases line up with TRBD2. The V gene end was trimmed by 3 bases and the J gene end by 4 bases; junction bases not matched to a gene: 6. CDR3 length equals 14 residues. Germline CDR1 and CDR2: PRHDT and FYEKMQ (reference sequence). CDR3: CASSFRGGSYEQYF. As DNA, the CDR3 is TGTGCCAGCAGCTTTCGCGGGGGTTCATACGAGCAGTACTTC.

This clone has only a few counts. This chain connects TRBV9 to TRBJ2-5; D is tentatively TRBD1 or TRBD2 (5 bases each). The CDR3 is made up of 14 amino acids. In germline, CDR1 is SGDLS, CDR2 YYNGEE. The ends were cut back, 4 bases at V and 4 bases at J, with 14 bases in the middle. The CDR3: CASSLTGLPETQYF. CDR3 sequence (DNA): TGTGCCAGCAGCCTAACGGGGCTTCCAGAGACCCAGTACTTC.

This clone came up a few times. The rearrangement links TRBV5-4 to TRBJ2-1; TRBD1 aligns across 9 bases. The trim removed 4 bases at V and 9 bases at J, leaving 5 bases unmatched. CDR3 length: 13 residues. Germline CDR1 SGHNT, CDR2 YYREEE (reference sequence). CDR3 in amino acids: CASSPGTGFEQFF. The CDR3 DNA is TGTGCCAGCAGCCCTGGGACAGGGTTTGAGCAGTTCTTC.

This sequence joins TRBV5-1 and TRBJ2-7; D gene uncertain. This CDR3 spans 11 amino acids. CDR1 SGHRS and CDR2 YFSETQ come from the germline V gene. The V and J ends lost 5 bases and 5 bases respectively, with 8 bases between them. The CDR3 sequence is CASREANEQYF. The CDR3 DNA reads TGCGCCAGCAGGGAAGCGAACGAGCAGTACTTC.

The chain recombines TRBV9 with TRBJ2-2; 7 nucleotides line up with TRBD2. Per the germline V gene, CDR1 is SGDLS and CDR2 is YYNGEE. There are 17 residues in the CDR3. Trimming cost V 0 bases and J 3 bases; bases outside gene matches: 8. The CDR3 coding sequence is TGTGCCAGCAGCGTAGGAAATAGCGGGTTATACACCGGGGAGCTGTTTTTT. Protein product: CASSVGNSGLYTGELFF.

This rearrangement joins TRBV5-4 to TRBJ2-1, with 8 bases identical to TRBD2. The CDR3 spans 16 residues. CDR1 and CDR2 from the germline V gene are SGHNT and YYREEE (reference sequence). The ends lost 6 bases at V and 2 bases at J; junction bases unmatched: 10. CDR3 sequence: CASMKTGTSTYNEQFF. Here the CDR3 DNA reads TGTGCCAGCATGAAAACCGGGACTAGTACCTACAATGAGCAGTTCTTC.

The V call is TRBV30, the J call TRBJ2-3; maybe TRBD1 (5 bases). The CDR3 length is 14 residues. Germline values: CDR1 GTSNPN, CDR2 SVGIG (reference sequence). The ends were cut back, 0 bases at V and 7 bases at J, with 14 bases in the middle. The CDR3 DNA reads as TGTGCCTGGAGTGTACCTGGGGCCGCTAATACGCAGTATTTT. It is translated as CAWSVPGAANTQYF.

The chain employs TRBV7-9 and TRBJ2-1, with TRBD1 matching 7 bases. This CDR3 has 15 amino acids. The V gene's germline CDR1 is SEHNR and CDR2 FQNEAQ (reference sequence). The V gene end was trimmed by 0 bases and the J gene end by 2 bases; junction bases not matched to a gene: 1. The CDR3 DNA is TGTGCCAGCAGCTTAGCAGGGACAGCCTACAATGAGCAGTTCTTC. It translates to CASSLAGTAYNEQFF.

This clone was seen more than once but under ten times. The rearrangement joins TRBV5-4 to TRBJ2-5; tentative D call: TRBD2 (5 bases). The CDR3 runs 17 residues. V lost 4 bases and J lost 5, with 24 bases in between. Germline loops: CDR1 SGHNT, CDR2 YYREEE (reference sequence). The CDR3: CASSGVTPVGARETQYF. Written as DNA, the CDR3 is TGTGCCAGCAGCGGCGTTACCCCCGTGGGAGCGAGGGAGACCCAGTACTTC.

This chain links TRBV9 with TRBJ2-1; D might be TRBD1 (5 bases). This CDR3 has 15 residues. Trimming removed 4 bases from V and 6 bases from J, with 17 bases in between. CDR1 SGDLS and CDR2 YYNGEE come from the germline V gene. The CDR3 reads CASSTLGLNANEQFF. The CDR3 DNA reads as TGTGCCAGCAGCACCCTGGGGCTCAACGCCAATGAGCAGTTCTTC.

This clone showed up just a few times. The CDR3 DNA reads as TGTGCCAGCAGCTTAGAGGCCGGGGAGCTGTTTTTT. Its protein product is CASSLEAGELFF. This chain joins TRBV11-1 and TRBJ2-2; no firm D call. Deletions cut 1 base from V and 6 bases from J, with 3 bases between. Germline values: CDR1 SGHAT, CDR2 FQDESV (reference sequence). The length of the CDR3 is 12 residues.

This rearrangement joins TRBV7-2 to TRBJ2-3, with D unclear. The CDR3 spans 14 residues. Germline V gives CDR1 SGHTA, CDR2 FQGNSA. V was clipped by 1 base and J by 2 bases, with 7 bases between them. CDR3 protein: CASSLDVSTDTQYF. CDR3 bases: TGTGCCAGCAGCTTAGACGTCTCCACAGATACGCAGTATTTT.

In this sample, this clone turned up a few times. CDR3 sequence (DNA): TGCGCCAGCAGCTTGCTTGGGGAGGATACAGATACGCAGTATTTT. Translated, it gives CASSLLGEDTDTQYF. The V and J genes are TRBV5-1 and TRBJ2-3; TRBD2 might be the D (6 bases). Germline V gives CDR1 SGHRS, CDR2 YFSETQ. CDR3 length: 15 amino acids. With 1 base removed from V and 3 bases from J, the gap between germline ends came to 12 bases.

This clone was picked up a small number of times. The chain employs TRBV7-9 and TRBJ1-1; D call uncertain. Trimming stripped 4 bases from V and 7 bases from J, with 13 bases between. Germline loops: CDR1 SEHNR, CDR2 FQNEAQ (reference sequence). This CDR3 has 13 residues. CDR3 region: CASSSPRGGEAFF. CDR3 nucleotides: TGTGCCAGCAGCTCGCCTCGGGGTGGTGAAGCTTTCTTT.

This chain connects TRBV6-6 to TRBJ1-5, with D tentatively TRBD1 (6 bases). V shed 4 bases and J shed 4 bases, with 11 bases lying between them. The CDR3 spans 14 residues. Per germline, CDR1 MNHNY and CDR2 SVGAGI (reference sequence). CDR3 nucleotide sequence: TGTGCCAGCAGTTCTACAGGGACTAATCAGCCCCAGCATTTT. Translation gives CASSSTGTNQPQHF.

This clone was seen a handful of times. The V and J genes are TRBV28 and TRBJ2-7; D is tentatively TRBD1 or TRBD2 (6 bases each). CDR3 length: 14 residues. The ends were cut back, 8 bases at V and 3 bases at J, with 17 bases in the middle. The germline V gene has CDR1 MDHEN and CDR2 SYDVKM. CDR3 amino acids: CASRGPGGFYEQYV. The CDR3 DNA follows: TGTGCCAGCCGCGGTCCCGGGGGCTTCTACGAGCAGTACGTC.

This clone turned up a few times. The V and J genes are TRBV30 and TRBJ1-1, with D possibly matching TRBD1 (6 bases). The CDR3 is 13 amino acids. Per the germline V gene, CDR1 is GTSNPN and CDR2 is SVGIG (reference sequence). V was clipped by 3 bases and J by 1 base, with 9 bases between them. The CDR3 sequence: CAWRKGGNTEAFF. CDR3 in DNA: TGTGCCTGGAGAAAGGGGGGGAACACTGAAGCTTTCTTT. The entire variable domain, with the rest obtained from reference TRBV30 and TRBJ1-1, is as follows: SQTIHQWPATLVQPVGSPLSLECTVEGTSNPNLYWYRQAAGRGLQLLFYSVGIGQISSEVPQNLSASRPQDRQFILSSKKLLLSDSGFYLCAWRKGGNTEAFFGQGTRLTVV.

This clone was counted a few times. This chain connects TRBV4-1 to TRBJ2-3; TRBD2 is a possible D gene (6 bases). The germline V gene encodes CDR1 MGHRA and CDR2 YSYEKL. V lost 6 bases, J lost 3 bases, and 13 bases lay in between. The CDR3 covers 14 residues. The CDR3 DNA reads as TGCGCCAGCAGGTTAGCGGTAGAGACAGATACGCAGTATTTT. Translation gives CASRLAVETDTQYF.

The CDR3 loop is CASSSVLAGDTAYNEQFF. CDR3 DNA sequence: TGCGCCAGCAGCTCTGTCCTAGCGGGCGATACCGCCTACAATGAGCAGTTCTTC. V gene TRBV5-1 combines with J gene TRBJ2-1; 8 bases line up with TRBD2. This CDR3 spans 18 amino acids. With V trimmed by 3 bases and J by 2 bases, 13 bases remained unmatched. CDR1 is SGHRS and CDR2 is YFSETQ in the germline V gene.

This sequence joins TRBV7-6 and TRBJ1-2, with 10 positions matching TRBD1. The junction had 6 bases not matched to a gene; V was cut back by 5 bases and J by 3 bases. This CDR3 is 15 amino acids long. CDR1 and CDR2 (germline): SGHVS, FNYEAQ. The CDR3 region has the DNA TGTGCCAGCAGCCAACCGGGACAGGGGTACTATGGCTACACCTTC. Its translation: CASSQPGQGYYGYTF.

The table lists this clone with a few counts. CDR3 in amino acids: CASSFRGREGTQYF. The DNA for the CDR3 is TGTGCCAGCAGCTTTCGCGGGAGGGAGGGTACGCAGTATTTT. The chain uses TRBV7-9 and TRBJ2-3; 9 bases are shared with TRBD2. Per germline, CDR1 SEHNR and CDR2 FQNEAQ (reference sequence). This CDR3 has 14 amino acids. With 3 bases clipped from V and 8 bases from J, the junction kept 6 bases outside the gene matches.

The chain recombines TRBV23-1 with TRBJ1-5; tentatively, D is TRBD1 (5 bases). TRBV23-1 counts as an open reading frame of uncertain function. The CDR3 is 15 amino acids. V lost 7 bases to trimming and J lost 6 bases, with 19 bases between them. The CDR3 is CASTPKGRGCQPQHF. Here the CDR3 DNA reads TGCGCCAGCACCCCGAAGGGGCGCGGCTGTCAGCCCCAGCATTTT.

The chain carries TRBV25-1 and TRBJ1-1; D unresolved. The CDR3 consists of 13 residues. Germline V lookup: CDR1 MGHDK, CDR2 SYGVNS. V lost 8 bases and J 5 bases, leaving 15 bases between the germline ends. CDR3: CASGRGWGTEAFF. As DNA, the CDR3 is TGTGCCAGCGGGAGAGGTTGGGGTACTGAAGCTTTCTTT.

This clone was seen more than once but under ten times. The V call is TRBV7-9, the J call TRBJ2-7; D possibly corresponds to TRBD1 (6 bases). CDR3 size: 14 residues. V was trimmed by 1 base and J by 0 bases, leaving 7 bases between them. Germline V CDR1 and CDR2: SEHNR, FQNEAQ (reference sequence). The CDR3, as DNA: TGTGCCAGCAGCTTAGAAGGGGGCTCCTACGAGCAGTACTTC. This gives the protein CASSLEGGSYEQYF.

This clone has only a few counts. This sequence joins TRBV7-2 and TRBJ2-7, with D possibly matching TRBD1 (5 bases). Germline CDR1 is SGHTA and CDR2 is FQGNSA. The CDR3 is 15 amino acids. V was clipped by 2 bases and J by 2 bases, with 13 bases between them. The CDR3 region is CASSLSTQAAYEQYF. The DNA of the CDR3 is TGTGCCAGCAGCTTATCCACACAGGCTGCCTACGAGCAGTACTTC.

This chain connects TRBV15 to TRBJ2-2; D perhaps matches TRBD2 (7 bases). Germline V lookup: CDR1 LNHNV, CDR2 YYDKDF (reference sequence). The CDR3 is made up of 15 amino acids. V lost 3 bases and J 5 bases, leaving 13 bases between the germline ends. CDR3 loop: CATSSRGAGTGELFF. The CDR3 region has the DNA TGTGCCACCAGCAGCCGGGGGGCGGGTACCGGGGAGCTGTTTTTT. The full variable domain, with the rest looked up from reference TRBV15 and TRBJ2-2, is DAMVIQNPRYQVTQFGKPVTLSCSQTLNHNVMYWYQQKSSQAPKLLFHYYDKDFNNEADTPDNFQSRRPNTSFCFLDIRSPGLGDTAMYLCATSSRGAGTGELFFGEGSRLTVL.

The table lists this clone with a few counts. The CDR3 DNA reads as TGTGCCAGCAGCTTCGGACTAGCGGGAGTATTCGAGCAGTACGTC. Its protein product is CASSFGLAGVFEQYV. V and J are TRBV11-2 and TRBJ2-7; 13 nucleotides agree with TRBD2. V was pared by 3 bases and J by 6 bases, with 5 bases of the junction left unmatched. The CDR3 runs to 15 residues. The V gene's germline CDR1 is SGHAT and CDR2 FQNNGV.

This clone was seen a handful of times. Other DNA sequences in this specimen translate into the identical CDR3. This rearrangement joins TRBV7-2 to TRBJ2-3; D is uncertain. This CDR3 spans 12 amino acids. Trimming took 6 bases from V and 3 from J, leaving 7 bases between them. Germline V lookup: CDR1 SGHTA, CDR2 FQGNSA. For the CDR3, the DNA is TGTGCCAGCAGTACTTATACAGATACGCAGTATTTT. Translating it yields CASSTYTDTQYF.

J is TRBJ2-5 and V is TRBV6-6, with 7 bases fitting TRBD2. There are 14 residues in the CDR3. Trimming took 6 bases from V and 1 from J; bases not matched to a gene: 5. Germline CDR1 reads MNHNY; CDR2 reads SVGAGI (reference sequence). The CDR3 DNA sequence: TGTGCCAGCAGCCCAGCGGGGTCCCAAGAGACCCAGTACTTC. Translated: CASSPAGSQETQYF.

This chain uses TRBV19 with TRBJ2-1; 7 positions match TRBD1. Germline assignment: CDR1 LNHDA and CDR2 SQIVND (reference sequence). J gave up 7 bases and V 0 bases, and 6 bases lay outside the gene matches. The CDR3 length is 15 residues. The chain's CDR3 is CASSIEVTGWNEQFF. The CDR3 DNA sequence: TGTGCCAGTAGTATAGAGGTGACAGGGTGGAATGAGCAGTTCTTC.

The chain recombines TRBV7-2 with TRBJ1-6; D gene unclear. This CDR3 has 16 amino acids. Per the germline V gene, CDR1 is SGHTA and CDR2 is FQGNSA. V lost 1 base and J lost 0, with 7 bases in between. Here the CDR3 DNA reads TGTGCCAGCAGCTTAGACAGCAGCTCCTATAATTCACCCCTCCACTTT. This encodes CASSLDSSSYNSPLHF. Based on the CDR3 plus reference TRBV7-2 and TRBJ1-6, the full variable domain is GAGVSQSPSNKVTEKGKDVELRCDPISGHTALYWYRQSLGQGLEFLIYFQGNSAPDKSGLPSDRFSAERTGGSVSTLTIQRTQQEDSAVYLCASSLDSSSYNSPLHFGNGTRLTVT.